This TCR beta chain was sequenced in a study of T cell clonality in common variable immunodeficiency. Study outcomes and limitations: The cause of increased CVID clonality remains unclear without subpopulation sequencing.

Donors gave about 5 to 8 ml heparinized peripheral whole blood. A word on this clone: What it binds is not known.

The data were produced by immunoSEQ multiplex PCR, yet TCRdb's version contains in-frame clones alone and is incomplete. Listed for the sample are approximately 64,000 clones, none seen a single time. Sequencing was performed on peripheral blood mononuclear cells. The receptor comes from a person aged 18-70 years in good health.

CDR3 DNA, as far as it was read: TGCGCCAGCAGATTACAGGGAAGCTCCTACGAG. It yields the protein CASRLQGSSYE. The full-length CDR3 reads as CASRLQGSSYEQYF. V is TRBV5-1 and J is TRBJ2-7; TRBD1 is a possible D gene (6 bases). The observed sequence ends 3 residues before the CDR3 terminus, with the missing tail filled in from the germline J gene. Trimming stripped 5 bases from V and 0 bases from J, with 12 bases between. The CDR3 contains 14 residues. Germline V gives CDR1 SGHRS, CDR2 YFSETQ.